Each of the 32 T cell receptor beta chains below was sequenced from the same sample in a study of blood T cells in healthy people across ages. Primers used in a second PCR of roughly 6 to 11 cycles were a sample-barcoded 5' primer and a J-beta primer mix. One entry per CDR3 protein, called by TCRdb with MiXCR from the 5' RACE reads. The sample lists 1.5 million to 2 million distinct CDR3 sequences, 25% to 30% occurring once. Sequenced material: blood. These receptors came from a woman between 25 and 40 years old in good health.

This clonotype was seen ten or more times. V is TRBV12-3 or TRBV12-4 and J is TRBJ2-5; 7 bases are shared with TRBD1. With V trimmed by 4 bases and J by 5 bases, 4 bases remained unmatched. This CDR3 has 13 residues. In DNA, the CDR3 is TGTGCCAGCAGTTCTGAGGACAGGGAGACCCAGTACTTC. Translation gives CASSSEDRETQYF.

V gene TRBV29-1 combines with J gene TRBJ2-5; D may be TRBD2 (6 bases). The V end lost 5 bases, the J end lost 4 bases, and 14 bases lay between the germline ends. The CDR3 has 13 amino acids. Germline assignment: CDR1 SQVTM and CDR2 ANQGSEA. The CDR3 is CSVNKGGGETQYF. CDR3 nucleotide sequence: TGCAGCGTTAACAAGGGAGGAGGAGAGACCCAGTACTTC.

The CDR3, as DNA: TGTGCCAGCAGTTACAGGTCAGGGAGGGGCTATGGCTACACCTTC. Translating gives CASSYRSGRGYGYTF. The chain joins TRBV6-5 to TRBJ1-2; D may be TRBD1 (5 bases). V gave up 2 bases and J gave up 4 bases, with 14 bases separating them. Per germline, CDR1 MNHEY and CDR2 SVGAGI. The CDR3 extends over 15 amino acids.

The gene calls are TRBV5-5 and TRBJ2-2; D call uncertain. CDR1 is SGHKS, CDR2 YYEKEE, per germline (reference sequence). CDR3 length: 15 residues. V lost 1 base and J lost 4, with 11 bases in between. CDR3 sequence: CASSLLGSGTGELFF. The CDR3, as DNA: TGTGCCAGCAGCTTGTTGGGGTCGGGCACCGGGGAGCTGTTTTTT. Full variable domain (missing parts from reference TRBV5-5 and TRBJ2-2): DAGVTQSPTHLIKTRGQQVTLRCSPISGHKSVSWYQQVLGQGPQFIFQYYEKEERGRGNFPDRFSARQFPNYSSELNVNALLLGDSALYLCASSLLGSGTGELFFGEGSRLTVL.

This clonotype has at least ten counts. The chain combines TRBV6-1 with TRBJ1-2; 7 nucleotides line up with TRBD1. This CDR3 spans 17 amino acids. The V segment lost 6 bases and the J segment 2 bases; nucleotides outside the gene matches: 15. CDR1 MNHNS and CDR2 SASEGT come from the germline V gene. CDR3 loop: CASSSQPSTGLNYGYTF. For the CDR3, the DNA is TGTGCCAGCAGCTCTCAACCCTCGACAGGGTTGAACTATGGCTACACCTTC.

This clonotype showed up just a few times. The V call is TRBV9, the J call TRBJ1-2; tentatively, D is TRBD1 (5 bases). CDR1 and CDR2 from the germline V gene are SGDLS and YYNGEE. The CDR3 has 14 amino acids. V lost 2 bases and J 4 bases, leaving 12 bases between the germline ends. The CDR3 region is CASSVLDNPYGYTF. The CDR3, as DNA: TGTGCCAGCAGCGTCCTGGACAACCCCTATGGCTACACCTTC.

The rearrangement joins TRBV20-1 to TRBJ2-7; the D gene is possibly TRBD2 (6 bases). V shed 3 bases and J shed 4 bases, with 10 bases lying between them. This CDR3 comprises 12 residues. Per germline, CDR1 DFQATT and CDR2 SNEGSKA (reference sequence). CDR3 nucleotides: TGCAGTGCTAGCGGGAGTCGTTACGAGCAGTACTTC. Translating gives CSASGSRYEQYF.

This clonotype occurred a few times. V usage is TRBV7-9 and J usage is TRBJ1-2; D unresolved. Germline V gene lookup returns CDR1 SEHNR and CDR2 FQNEAQ (reference sequence). The ends were cut back, 1 base at V and 3 bases at J, with 15 bases in the middle. This CDR3 spans 16 amino acids. The CDR3, as DNA: TGTGCCAGCAGCTTAGTAATCGTCGGGCAGGACTATGGCTACACCTTC. It specifies CASSLVIVGQDYGYTF.

The chain combines TRBV10-3 with TRBJ2-5, with D perhaps matching TRBD1 (5 bases). CDR1 ENHRY and CDR2 SYGVKD come from the germline V gene. The CDR3 covers 17 residues. Trimming took 2 bases from V and 0 from J, leaving 16 bases between them. Here the CDR3 reads CAISELQAFPYQETQYF. Here the CDR3 DNA reads TGTGCCATCAGTGAGCTACAGGCCTTTCCCTACCAAGAGACCCAGTACTTC.

Only one count was recorded for this clonotype. With a much larger clone just one base away, this may be a read error. The chain recombines TRBV6-2 or TRBV6-3 with TRBJ1-2; maybe TRBD1 (5 bases). Germline V gives CDR1 MNHEY, CDR2 SVGEGT. There are 14 residues in the CDR3. CDR3 loop: CASSNAGGSWGCTF. In DNA, the CDR3 is TGTGCCAGCAGTAATGCAGGAGGGAGTTGGGGCTGCACCTTC.

CDR3 bases: TGCGCCAGCAGCTTGGAGGGGACGGCCATGAACACTGAAGCTTTCTTT. Residues: CASSLEGTAMNTEAFF. The chain recombines TRBV5-1 with TRBJ1-1, with D possibly matching TRBD1 (5 bases). This CDR3 spans 16 amino acids. Trimming took off 0 bases at V and 0 bases at J, with 12 bases between the two ends. Per the germline V gene, CDR1 is SGHRS and CDR2 is YFSETQ.

This clonotype has at least ten counts. The chain is built from TRBV30 and TRBJ1-5, with 9 bases identical to TRBD1. Per germline, CDR1 GTSNPN and CDR2 SVGIG (reference sequence). V shed 4 bases, J shed 2 bases, and the junction held 9 bases outside the gene matches. The CDR3 covers 16 residues. CDR3 region: CAWIPTTGGRNQPQHF. CDR3 DNA: TGTGCCTGGATACCAACTACAGGGGGCCGCAATCAGCCCCAGCATTTT.

This clonotype was seen more than once but under ten times. The V gene is TRBV12-3 or TRBV12-4, the J gene TRBJ2-1; D not resolved. The last part of the DNA fits TRBJ2-7 better; the J call may be wrong. This CDR3 region has 16 residues. DNA of the CDR3: TGTGCCAGCAGTTTAACCGGACCCTCCTCCTACAATGAGCAGTACTTC. Its translation is CASSLTGPSSYNEQYF.

This clonotype was picked up many times. The chain recombines TRBV5-5 with TRBJ2-6; D ambiguous. The germline V and J ends were trimmed by 0 bases and 5 bases, with 9 bases remaining between them. Germline V gene lookup returns CDR1 SGHKS and CDR2 YYEKEE (reference sequence). The CDR3 spans 15 residues. The CDR3 reads CASSLGSPRANVLTF. In nucleotides, the CDR3 is TGTGCCAGCAGCTTGGGGAGCCCCCGGGCCAACGTCCTGACTTTC.

This clonotype was found many times. V gene TRBV5-1 combines with J gene TRBJ2-1; perhaps D is TRBD1 or TRBD2 (6 bases each). In germline, CDR1 is SGHRS, CDR2 YFSETQ. V lost 4 bases and J lost 5, with 19 bases in between. This CDR3 is 16 amino acids long. CDR3 in amino acids: CASSPQLGGLNNEQFF. The CDR3 nucleotides read TGCGCCAGCAGCCCTCAATTGGGGGGCCTAAACAATGAGCAGTTCTTC.

This clonotype was detected only a few times. The chain recombines TRBV28 with TRBJ2-1, with 10 positions matching TRBD2. The CDR3 runs 16 residues. With V trimmed by 4 bases and J by 2 bases, 5 bases remained unmatched. CDR1 and CDR2 from the germline V gene are MDHEN and SYDVKM. CDR3 protein: CASSSPLAGAYNEQFF. DNA for the CDR3: TGTGCCAGCAGTTCCCCTCTAGCGGGGGCCTACAATGAGCAGTTCTTC.

The gene calls are TRBV7-9 and TRBJ2-7, with 8 bases aligning to TRBD1. Germline V gene lookup returns CDR1 SEHNR and CDR2 FQNEAQ (reference sequence). The CDR3 covers 16 residues. The V segment lost 1 base and the J segment 5 bases; nucleotides outside the gene matches: 10. CDR3 DNA: TGTGCCAGCAGCTTAGGTCGTTTGGCAGGGGGCGACGAGCAGTACTTC. It is translated as CASSLGRLAGGDEQYF.

This clonotype was found a few times. The V gene is TRBV2, the J gene TRBJ2-5, with a possible D match to TRBD2 (7 bases). CDR3 size: 15 residues. From germline, CDR1 is SNHLY and CDR2 FYNNEI. Trimming took off 0 bases at V and 4 bases at J, with 12 bases between the two ends. The CDR3 region is CASSEAGGPGETQYF. As DNA, the CDR3 is TGTGCCAGCAGTGAAGCGGGGGGGCCAGGAGAGACCCAGTACTTC.

This chain joins TRBV3-1 and TRBJ2-1, with a weak D call TRBD1 (6 bases). From germline, CDR1 is LGHDT and CDR2 YNNKEL (reference sequence). Trimming removed 4 bases from V and 10 bases from J, with 17 bases in between. This CDR3 is built from 14 residues. CDR3: CASSRGTNTGEQFF. CDR3 DNA: TGTGCCAGCAGCCGAGGGACCAACACAGGGGAGCAGTTCTTC.

Comment on this clonotype: Given a much more abundant clone one base away, this may be a read error. V gene TRBV12-3 or TRBV12-4 combines with J gene TRBJ2-4; D is unclear. The CDR3 extends over 12 amino acids. The CDR3 DNA reads TGTGCCAGCAGTTTTGTGGGTGGCGAGCAGTGCTTC. It specifies CASSFVGGEQCF.

V and J are TRBV7-8 and TRBJ2-7; 7 nucleotides match TRBD1. CDR3 size: 13 residues. V shed 5 bases, J shed 5 bases, and the junction held 6 bases outside the gene matches. CDR1 is SGHVS, CDR2 FQNEAQ, per germline. CDR3 region: CASSSRQGHEQYF. DNA for the CDR3: TGTGCCAGCAGCAGTAGACAGGGCCACGAGCAGTACTTC.

V is TRBV20-1 and J is TRBJ2-1; TRBD2 agrees at 9 bases. The CDR3 has 13 amino acids. Germline V gives CDR1 DFQATT, CDR2 SNEGSKA (reference sequence). The V segment lost 5 bases and the J segment 8 bases; nucleotides outside the gene matches: 7. The CDR3 coding sequence is TGCAGTGCTCCCAGAAGCGGGGGGTATGAGCAGTTCTTC. As protein: CSAPRSGGYEQFF.

This clonotype was seen a few times. The chain carries TRBV9 and TRBJ1-2; D perhaps matches TRBD1 (6 bases). This CDR3 has 18 amino acids. V was trimmed by 3 bases and J by 1 base, leaving 22 bases between them. CDR1 and CDR2 (germline): SGDLS, YYNGEE. The CDR3 nucleotides read TGTGCCAGCAGCGCTCCGGCTGGACAGCTAACTTTTAACTATGGCTACACCTTC. Amino acids: CASSAPAGQLTFNYGYTF.

The sample holds one count of this clonotype. Likely a read error: the CDR3 ends without its conserved phenylalanine or tryptophan. J is TRBJ2-3 and V is TRBV11-2, with a possible D match to TRBD2 (6 bases). Trimming pared 0 bases from V and 6 bases from J, leaving 10 bases between. Germline V gene data show CDR1 as SGHAT and CDR2 as FQNNGV. The CDR3 has 14 amino acids. CDR3 sequence: CASSLDGGTDTQYC. The DNA for the CDR3 is TGTGCCAGCAGCTTAGATGGGGGGACCGATACGCAGTATTGT.

The sample holds many counts of this clonotype. The chain recombines TRBV15 with TRBJ2-5; D is perhaps TRBD1 or TRBD2 (5 bases each). CDR1 LNHNV and CDR2 YYDKDF come from the germline V gene (reference sequence). V was pared by 0 bases and J by 2 bases, with 10 bases between. The CDR3 extends over 15 amino acids. In nucleotides, the CDR3 is TGTGCCACCAGCAGAGATCCGGGACCACAAGAGACCCAGTACTTC. Translated, it gives CATSRDPGPQETQYF.

The table lists this clonotype with many counts. The chain carries TRBV20-1 and TRBJ2-5; D is unclear. This CDR3 is 14 amino acids long. Germline V gene data show CDR1 as DFQATT and CDR2 as SNEGSKA (reference sequence). V shed 1 base and J shed 1 base, with 10 bases lying between them. The CDR3 protein is CSARAGYLQETQYF. The CDR3 region has the DNA TGCAGTGCTAGAGCAGGCTATCTCCAAGAGACCCAGTACTTC.

This clonotype was counted only a few times. The rearrangement joins TRBV7-2 to TRBJ2-5; D is unresolved. CDR1 and CDR2 from the germline V gene are SGHTA and FQGNSA. CDR3 length: 15 amino acids. V was clipped by 3 bases and J by 0 bases, with 11 bases between them. The CDR3 DNA reads TGTGCCAGCAGCTTCTCGGGCCAAAACCAAGAGACCCAGTACTTC. This gives the protein CASSFSGQNQETQYF. The variable domain in full, with the rest retrieved from reference TRBV7-2 and TRBJ2-5, is GAGVSQSPSNKVTEKGKDVELRCDPISGHTALYWYRQSLGQGLEFLIYFQGNSAPDKSGLPSDRFSAERTGGSVSTLTIQRTQQEDSAVYLCASSFSGQNQETQYFGPGTRLLVL.

This clonotype was seen only a few times. This rearrangement joins TRBV12-3 or TRBV12-4 to TRBJ1-1, with unresolved D. The CDR3 runs 13 residues. Trimming left V 7 bases short and J 4 bases short, with 13 bases between. The CDR3 loop reads CASTFTSGTEAFF. The CDR3 bases are TGTGCCAGCACCTTTACATCGGGCACTGAAGCTTTCTTT.

This clonotype was counted ten times or more. V gene TRBV12-3 or TRBV12-4 combines with J gene TRBJ2-1, with TRBD2 matching over 9 bases. Germline trimming cut 6 bases from V and 0 bases from J; bases unmatched to any gene: 3. The CDR3 totals 15 residues. CDR3: CASRNSGSSYNEQFF. In nucleotides, the CDR3 is TGTGCCAGCAGAAATAGCGGGAGCTCCTACAATGAGCAGTTCTTC.

Worth noting for this clonotype: At one of its ends the junction is not consistent with the germline gene, which may arise from a read error. This chain joins TRBV27 and TRBJ2-1; TRBD1 or TRBD2 may be the D gene (6 bases each). CDR1 is MNHEY and CDR2 is SMNVEV in the germline V gene (reference sequence). The CDR3 spans 14 residues. The CDR3 nucleotides are TGTACCAGCAGTTTAACAGGGACTTACAATGAGCAGTTCTTC. Translated, it gives CTSSLTGTYNEQFF.

The chain employs TRBV2 and TRBJ1-2; D is uncertain. V was clipped by 1 base and J by 1 base, with 4 bases between them. There are 13 residues in the CDR3. CDR1 SNHLY and CDR2 FYNNEI come from the germline V gene. CDR3 protein: CASSEESNYGYTF. The CDR3 DNA follows: TGTGCCAGCAGTGAAGAGAGTAACTATGGCTACACCTTC.

The chain couples TRBV28 to TRBJ2-3, with D hard to call. Looked up from germline, CDR1 is MDHEN and CDR2 is SYDVKM. The CDR3 length is 15 residues. V was pared by 7 bases and J by 0 bases, with 14 bases between. This CDR3 is CASTDFPASTDTQYF. The CDR3 DNA is TGTGCCAGCACAGACTTCCCCGCTAGCACAGATACGCAGTATTTT.